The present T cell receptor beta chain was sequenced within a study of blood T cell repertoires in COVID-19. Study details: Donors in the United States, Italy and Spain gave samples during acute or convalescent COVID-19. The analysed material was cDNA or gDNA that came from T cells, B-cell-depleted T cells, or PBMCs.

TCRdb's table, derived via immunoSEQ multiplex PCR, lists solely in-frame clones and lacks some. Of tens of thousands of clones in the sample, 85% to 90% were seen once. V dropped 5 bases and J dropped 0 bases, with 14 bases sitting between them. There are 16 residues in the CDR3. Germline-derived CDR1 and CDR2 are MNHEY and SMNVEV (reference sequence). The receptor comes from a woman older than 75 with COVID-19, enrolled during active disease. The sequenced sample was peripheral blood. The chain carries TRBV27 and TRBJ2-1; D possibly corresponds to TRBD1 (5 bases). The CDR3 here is CASSTDRLLSYNEQFF. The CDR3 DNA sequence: TGTGCCAGCAGTACCGACAGATTGCTCTCCTACAATGAGCAGTTCTTC.